The 19 T cell receptor beta chains reported below all come from one sample, sequenced in a study of cytomegalovirus exposure and HLA in healthy donors. Produced via immunoSEQ multiplex PCR; TCRdb's table is partial and in-frame only. The profile shows tens of thousands of clones, 85% to 95% of them singletons. The sequenced sample consisted of PBMCs. These receptors all stem from a woman aged 18 to 35 in good health and CMV-seronegative.

This clone was counted once. CDR3 amino acids: CASSWDSIQWQFF. CDR3 in DNA: TGTGCCAGCAGCTGGGACAGTATACAATGGCAGTTCTTC. This chain links TRBV6-6 with TRBJ2-1, with 7 bases identical to TRBD1. Germline V gene data show CDR1 as MNHNY and CDR2 as SVGAGI (reference sequence). The length of the CDR3 is 13 residues. Trimming removed 6 bases from V and 12 bases from J; junction bases left unmatched: 11.

The chain couples TRBV2 to TRBJ2-2, with D possibly TRBD1 on 6 matching bases. The CDR3 runs 15 residues. The germline gives CDR1 SNHLY, CDR2 FYNNEI. The CDR3 loop reads CASHHPGVRTGELFF. The CDR3 nucleotides read TGTGCGAGCCACCACCCAGGGGTGCGGACCGGGGAGCTGTTTTTT.

The rearrangement uses TRBV19 and TRBJ1-1; no clear D. The CDR3 runs to 14 residues. The germline CDR1 and CDR2 sequences are LNHDA and SQIVND (reference sequence). Trimming removed 4 bases at V and 4 bases at J, with 13 bases between. Here the CDR3 reads CASSTRGGGTEAFF. As DNA, the CDR3 is TGTGCCAGTAGTACCCGGGGAGGCGGCACTGAAGCTTTCTTT.

V gene TRBV10-3 combines with J gene TRBJ2-1; maybe TRBD2 (6 bases). Per the germline V gene, CDR1 is ENHRY and CDR2 is SYGVKD. The V and J ends lost 4 bases and 7 bases respectively, with 20 bases between them. The CDR3 length is 16 residues. DNA for the CDR3: TGTGCCATCAGTGGTACCTCCAGACTAGTCTCGAATGAGCAGTTCTTC. Translated: CAISGTSRLVSNEQFF.

The V and J genes are TRBV6-5 and TRBJ1-4, with 11 bases that match TRBD1. Germline V gene lookup returns CDR1 MNHEY and CDR2 SVGAGI. The ends lost 5 bases at V and 6 bases at J; junction bases unmatched: 5. This CDR3 is 15 amino acids long. Here the CDR3 reads CASSSPGQGDEKLFF. DNA of the CDR3: TGTGCCAGCAGTAGTCCGGGACAGGGGGATGAAAAACTGTTTTTT.

The genes are TRBV10-3 and TRBJ2-7; TRBD1 matches at 11 bases. After removal of 7 bases from V and 2 bases from J, the junction contained 4 bases not matched to a gene. CDR1 ENHRY and CDR2 SYGVKD come from the germline V gene. The CDR3 contains 14 residues. The CDR3 here is CAIKPGQGAYEQYF. Here the CDR3 DNA reads TGTGCCATCAAACCGGGACAGGGGGCCTACGAGCAGTACTTC.

The rearrangement joins TRBV28 to TRBJ2-7; the D gene is possibly TRBD1 (6 bases). This CDR3 is built from 14 residues. Germline V gene sequence: CDR1 MDHEN, CDR2 SYDVKM. Trimming pared 5 bases from V and 3 bases from J, leaving 14 bases between. The DNA for the CDR3 is TGTGCCAGCAGTCACAGGGTCACGGGCTACGAGCAGTACTTC. It specifies CASSHRVTGYEQYF. Based on the CDR3 plus reference TRBV28 and TRBJ2-7, the full variable domain is DVKVTQSSRYLVKRTGEKVFLECVQDMDHENMFWYRQDPGLGLRLIYFSYDVKMKEKGDIPEGYSVSREKKERFSLILESASTNQTSMYLCASSHRVTGYEQYFGPGTRLTVT.

The V call is TRBV11-2, the J call TRBJ2-1, with 7 bases lining up with TRBD2. Per the germline V gene, CDR1 is SGHAT and CDR2 is FQNNGV. This CDR3 has 13 amino acids. Trimming took 5 bases from V and 8 from J; bases not matched to a gene: 6. The CDR3 reads CASSLSGTYEQFF. DNA for the CDR3: TGTGCCAGCAGCCTGAGCGGGACCTATGAGCAGTTCTTC.

The chain links TRBV25-1 to TRBJ2-7; the D gene is possibly TRBD2 (5 bases). Germline V gives CDR1 MGHDK, CDR2 SYGVNS. CDR3 length: 15 amino acids. V lost 5 bases and J 3 bases, leaving 17 bases between the germline ends. In nucleotides, the CDR3 is TGTGCCAGCAGTCCTACACCGGGATCCCACTACGAGCAGTACTTC. This sequence encodes CASSPTPGSHYEQYF.

V gene TRBV5-4 combines with J gene TRBJ2-1, with TRBD2 matching over 9 bases. CDR3 length equals 17 residues. The germline gives CDR1 SGHNT, CDR2 YYREEE (reference sequence). V lost 0 bases to trimming and J lost 7 bases; unmatched junction nucleotides: 11. This CDR3 reads CASSLAQLAGPRNEQFF. CDR3 DNA sequence: TGTGCCAGCAGCTTGGCCCAACTAGCGGGCCCCCGGAATGAGCAGTTCTTC.

The genes are TRBV5-1 and TRBJ2-5; 9 nucleotides agree with TRBD2. Germline CDR1 is SGHRS and CDR2 is YFSETQ. The CDR3 has 14 residues. V was clipped by 5 bases and J by 5 bases; unmatched bases: 7. CDR3 region: CASRFSGSLETQYF. CDR3 DNA sequence: TGCGCCAGCAGATTTAGCGGGAGTCTTGAGACCCAGTACTTC.

This chain links TRBV28 with TRBJ2-5, with TRBD1 matching 10 bases. The trim removed 2 bases at V and 3 bases at J, leaving 3 bases unmatched. Germline V gene lookup returns CDR1 MDHEN and CDR2 SYDVKM. The CDR3 is made up of 15 amino acids. CDR3 in amino acids: CASSLGGQGKETQYF. CDR3 coding DNA: TGTGCCAGCAGTTTAGGGGGACAGGGGAAAGAGACCCAGTACTTC.

The J gene is TRBJ2-5, the V gene TRBV19; 8 nucleotides agree with TRBD1. Germline CDR1 and CDR2: LNHDA and SQIVND (reference sequence). The CDR3 consists of 16 residues. V trimming: 1 base; J trimming: 4 bases; junction bases outside the gene matches: 8. CDR3 sequence: CASSIGEGTGPETQYF. The CDR3 DNA follows: TGTGCCAGTAGTATAGGAGAGGGGACAGGACCAGAGACCCAGTACTTC.

The rearrangement uses TRBV27 and TRBJ2-7; no definite D call. Germline V gene sequence: CDR1 MNHEY, CDR2 SMNVEV (reference sequence). The CDR3 has 13 amino acids. Trimming left V 6 bases short and J 1 base short, with 10 bases between. CDR3 nucleotide sequence: TGTGCCAGCAGCTGGGCTCGATCCTACGAGCAGTACTTC. This codes for CASSWARSYEQYF.

The chain uses TRBV27 and TRBJ2-5; 7 bases fit TRBD2. The CDR3 spans 16 residues. In germline, CDR1 is MNHEY, CDR2 SMNVEV (reference sequence). V lost 4 bases, J lost 1 base, and 9 bases stayed unmatched. The CDR3 sequence is CASSSGGNRLQETQYF. CDR3 coding DNA: TGTGCCAGCAGTTCGGGGGGAAACCGACTCCAAGAGACCCAGTACTTC.

This chain uses TRBV9 with TRBJ2-2; D may be TRBD1 (5 bases). Germline loops: CDR1 SGDLS, CDR2 YYNGEE. CDR3 length: 15 amino acids. V lost 0 bases and J 2 bases, leaving 8 bases between the germline ends. The CDR3 loop reads CASSVETVNTGELFF. Written as DNA, the CDR3 is TGTGCCAGCAGCGTAGAGACAGTTAACACCGGGGAGCTGTTTTTT.

The chain links TRBV5-1 to TRBJ2-7; D is unresolved. Between the trimmed V and J ends, which lost 0 bases and 2 bases, there was a span of 9 bases. The CDR3 runs to 14 residues. Germline CDR1 reads SGHRS; CDR2 reads YFSETQ. Here the CDR3 DNA reads TGCGCCAGCAGCTTGGGCGGCAGCGCCTACGAGCAGTACTTC. Its protein product is CASSLGGSAYEQYF.

V and J are TRBV5-5 and TRBJ1-2; 7 bases are shared with TRBD1. Germline CDR1 is SGHKS and CDR2 is YYEKEE (reference sequence). V gave up 4 bases and J gave up 4 bases; unmatched junction bases: 10. The CDR3 length is 15 residues. CDR3 sequence reads: CASSLRQGGIYGYTF. CDR3 DNA sequence: TGTGCCAGCAGCCTACGACAGGGCGGAATCTATGGCTACACCTTC.

This chain uses TRBV14 with TRBJ2-1, with 7 bases identical to TRBD2. Unmatched junction bases numbered 13, after V lost 4 bases and J lost 4 bases. The CDR3 spans 17 residues. The germline V gene has CDR1 SGHDN and CDR2 FVKESK. The CDR3 DNA is TGTGCCAGCAGCCCCCGACTAAACGGGAGGTGGTACAATGAGCAGTTCTTC. Its protein is CASSPRLNGRWYNEQFF.